The 15 T cell receptor beta chains listed next were all sequenced from one sample in a study of T-cell reconstitution after alpha-beta-depleted transplantation in children. The authors prepared the TCRbeta library with unique molecular identifiers. TCRdb re-called the PCR reads through MiXCR, storing one row per CDR3 protein. The sample lists around 700,000 distinct CDR3 sequences; around 14% were seen once. Sequenced here: PBMCs, sampled before TCRalphabeta/CD19-depleted stem cell transplant. The receptor source for this set is a girl aged 2 to 9 with congenital amegakaryocytic thrombocytopenia, due to receive a stem cell transplant.

This clonotype appeared a few times. This chain links TRBV5-1 with TRBJ2-1, with D possibly matching TRBD2 (6 bases). CDR1 and CDR2 (germline): SGHRS, YFSETQ. The CDR3 is 15 residues long. V was clipped by 2 bases and J by 0 bases, with 9 bases between them. DNA for the CDR3: TGCGCCAGCAGCTTCACGGGAGTCTCCTACAATGAGCAGTTCTTC. Translating it yields CASSFTGVSYNEQFF.

This clonotype was counted a single time. This may come from a read error, since a much larger clone is one base off. The rearrangement joins TRBV5-1 to TRBJ1-2; the D gene is possibly TRBD1 (5 bases). The V gene's germline CDR1 is SGHRS and CDR2 YFSETQ. CDR3 length equals 13 residues. CDR3 in DNA: TGCGCCAGCAGCTCGGCGGGGGAGTATGGCTACCCCTTC. It yields the protein CASSSAGEYGYPF.

There are a few counts of this clonotype. The V gene is TRBV5-1, the J gene TRBJ2-5, with D maybe TRBD1 (6 bases). The germline V gene encodes CDR1 SGHRS and CDR2 YFSETQ. The CDR3 has 14 residues. Trimming took off 2 bases at V and 2 bases at J, with 10 bases between the two ends. DNA of the CDR3: TGCGCCAGCAGCTTTGGACAGATGCAAGAGACCCAGTACTTC. This gives the protein CASSFGQMQETQYF.

This clonotype showed up just a few times. This chain joins TRBV20-1 and TRBJ2-1; D is unresolved. Germline CDR1 is DFQATT and CDR2 is SNEGSKA (reference sequence). The CDR3 is made up of 15 amino acids. Trimming took 0 bases from V and 4 from J, leaving 13 bases between them. The DNA for the CDR3 is TGCAGTGCTAGAGAACGCCCATCCGTATACAATGAGCAGTTCTTC. Encoded protein: CSARERPSVYNEQFF.

This clonotype was seen a few times. V gene TRBV7-3 combines with J gene TRBJ2-1; the match to TRBD2 covers 8 bases. Germline CDR1 is SGHTA and CDR2 is FQGTGA. This CDR3 spans 16 amino acids. V was pared by 4 bases and J by 3 bases, with 8 bases of the junction left unmatched. CDR3 bases: TGTGCCAGCAGCTCCCTCGGGGGGGGGCGCTACAATGAGCAGTTCTTC. Amino acid sequence: CASSSLGGGRYNEQFF.

The sample holds many counts of this clonotype. The chain is built from TRBV5-1 and TRBJ2-7; possibly TRBD2 for D (6 bases). CDR1 and CDR2 from the germline V gene are SGHRS and YFSETQ. The V gene lost 2 bases and the J gene lost 3 bases, with 18 bases spanning the gap. The CDR3 consists of 16 residues. The CDR3 region is CASSFPRASGDYEQYF. CDR3 nucleotides: TGCGCCAGCAGCTTCCCCAGGGCCTCGGGAGACTACGAGCAGTACTTC.

The rearrangement uses TRBV4-1 and TRBJ1-1; D remains ambiguous. Germline CDR1 and CDR2: MGHRA and YSYEKL. V shed 1 base and J shed 3 bases, with 12 bases lying between them. The length of the CDR3 is 15 residues. CDR3 in amino acids: CASSQVEGMDTEAFF. CDR3 bases: TGCGCCAGCAGCCAAGTGGAGGGAATGGACACTGAAGCTTTCTTT.

This clonotype is a singleton in its sample. The chain employs TRBV19 and TRBJ2-7; 7 nucleotides line up with TRBD2. Germline CDR1 LNHDA, CDR2 SQIVND (reference sequence). V was pared by 4 bases and J by 2 bases, with 8 bases of the junction left unmatched. The CDR3 loop spans 15 amino acids. CDR3 in DNA: TGTGCCAGTAGTACAAGGGAGGGGTTAGCCTACGAGCAGTACTTC. Protein sequence: CASSTREGLAYEQYF.

V gene TRBV12-3 or TRBV12-4 combines with J gene TRBJ2-1; 9 nucleotides agree with TRBD2. J was trimmed by 2 bases and V by 6 bases; bases with no gene match: 20. The CDR3 is 20 residues long. CDR3 DNA: TGTGCCAGCAGCAATAACGACCTTAGGAGACTAGCGGAGACCTACAATGAGCAGTTCTTC. It is translated as CASSNNDLRRLAETYNEQFF.

The V call is TRBV12-3 or TRBV12-4, the J call TRBJ1-3; 7 nucleotides align to TRBD1. V shed 4 bases, J shed 1 base, and the junction held 16 bases outside the gene matches. The CDR3 totals 19 residues. The DNA for the CDR3 is TGTGCCAGCAGTTGGAGAGGGGGCTCCCACTTTAGTTCTGGAAACACCATATATTTT. It yields the protein CASSWRGGSHFSSGNTIYF.

This clonotype was counted many times. The V gene is TRBV7-8, the J gene TRBJ1-4; 8 nucleotides line up with TRBD1. The germline CDR1 and CDR2 sequences are SGHVS and FQNEAQ. V was pared by 2 bases and J by 1 base, with 6 bases of the junction left unmatched. The CDR3 consists of 17 residues. The CDR3 loop reads CASSLLDRVETNEKLFF. The DNA of the CDR3 is TGTGCCAGCAGCTTACTGGACAGGGTGGAAACTAATGAAAAACTGTTTTTT.

Comments on this clonotype: A much larger clone differs by one base, so this may be a read error. V is TRBV12-3 or TRBV12-4 and J is TRBJ2-1; D gene ambiguous. The V end lost 5 bases, the J end lost 8 bases, and 10 bases lay between the germline ends. The CDR3 extends over 12 amino acids. The CDR3 DNA follows: TGTGCCAGCAGTCCTCGCGCCTATGAGCAGTTCTTC. Translating gives CASSPRAYEQFF.

This clonotype was seen a few times. V and J are TRBV7-3 and TRBJ2-3; D is undetermined. The V end lost 3 bases, the J end lost 6 bases, and 16 bases lay between the germline ends. The CDR3 extends over 15 amino acids. CDR1 SGHTA and CDR2 FQGTGA come from the germline V gene. CDR3 sequence: CASSFLGSFWDTQYF. In DNA, the CDR3 is TGTGCCAGCAGCTTTCTTGGCAGCTTTTGGGATACGCAGTATTTT.

This clonotype was seen a handful of times. The chain is built from TRBV20-1 and TRBJ1-2, with 9 positions matching TRBD1. Germline V CDR1 and CDR2: DFQATT, SNEGSKA (reference sequence). This CDR3 comprises 14 residues. Trimming at V came to 6 bases and at J to 3 bases, leaving 8 bases not matched to a gene. CDR3 region: CSADYRGRDYGYTF. DNA of the CDR3: TGCAGTGCAGATTACAGGGGGCGCGACTATGGCTACACCTTC.

This clonotype was seen repeatedly, ten times or more. The V and J genes are TRBV10-3 and TRBJ2-1; D could derive from TRBD1 or TRBD2 (5 bases each). The V end lost 2 bases, the J end lost 2 bases, and 7 bases lay between the germline ends. This CDR3 spans 14 amino acids. Germline V lookup: CDR1 ENHRY, CDR2 SYGVKD. The CDR3 bases are TGTGCCATCAGTGAGGGGGGAGCCTACAATGAGCAGTTCTTC. It translates to CAISEGGAYNEQFF.